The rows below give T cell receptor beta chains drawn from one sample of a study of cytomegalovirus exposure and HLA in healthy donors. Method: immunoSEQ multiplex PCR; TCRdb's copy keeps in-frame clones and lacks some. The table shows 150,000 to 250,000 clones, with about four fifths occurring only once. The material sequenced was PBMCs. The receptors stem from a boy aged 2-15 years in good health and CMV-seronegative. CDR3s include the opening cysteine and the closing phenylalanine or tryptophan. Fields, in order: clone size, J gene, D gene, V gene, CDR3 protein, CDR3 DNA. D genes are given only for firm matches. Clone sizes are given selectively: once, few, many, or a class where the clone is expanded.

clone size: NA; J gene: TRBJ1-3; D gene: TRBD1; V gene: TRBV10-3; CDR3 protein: CAISFHLDRGLIGNTIYF; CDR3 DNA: TGTGCCATCAGCTTTCACCTGGACAGGGGGCTTATTGGAAACACCATATATTTT
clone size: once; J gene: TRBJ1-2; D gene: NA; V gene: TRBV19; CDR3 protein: CASSGWFGGYTF; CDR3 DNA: TGTGCCAGTAGTGGTTGGTTCGGTGGCTACACCTTC
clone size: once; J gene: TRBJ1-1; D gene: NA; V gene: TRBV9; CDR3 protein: CASSVDEEMNTEAFF; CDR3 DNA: TGTGCCAGCAGCGTAGATGAGGAAATGAACACTGAAGCTTTCTTT
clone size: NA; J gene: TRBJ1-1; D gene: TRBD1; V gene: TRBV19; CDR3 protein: CASSWTGLPTEAFF; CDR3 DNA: TGTGCCAGTAGTTGGACAGGCCTCCCCACTGAAGCTTTCTTT
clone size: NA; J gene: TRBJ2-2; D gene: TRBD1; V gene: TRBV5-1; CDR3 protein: CASSPNPDRGRTEELFF; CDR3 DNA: TGCGCCAGCAGCCCCAACCCAGACAGGGGACGTACCGAGGAGCTGTTTTTT
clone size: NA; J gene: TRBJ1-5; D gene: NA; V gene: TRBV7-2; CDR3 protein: CASSLTGSGNQPQHF; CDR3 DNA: TGTGCCAGCAGCTTAACAGGGAGTGGGAATCAGCCCCAGCATTTT
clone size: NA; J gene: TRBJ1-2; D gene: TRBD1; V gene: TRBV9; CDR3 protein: CASSVERTGGAGGYGYTF; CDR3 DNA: TGTGCCAGCAGCGTAGAACGGACAGGGGGCGCCGGGGGGTATGGCTACACCTTC
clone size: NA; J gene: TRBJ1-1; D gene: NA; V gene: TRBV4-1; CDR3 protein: CASSQSEALNTEAFF; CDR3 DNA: TGCGCCAGCAGCCAATCCGAGGCATTGAACACTGAAGCTTTCTTT
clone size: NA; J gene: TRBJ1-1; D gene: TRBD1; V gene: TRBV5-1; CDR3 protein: CASSNGQGSTEAFF; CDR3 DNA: TGCGCCAGCAGCAACGGACAGGGGTCCACTGAAGCTTTCTTT
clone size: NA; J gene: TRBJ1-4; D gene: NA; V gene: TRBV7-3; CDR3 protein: CASSLNETENEKLFF; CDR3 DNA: TGTGCCAGCAGCTTAAATGAGACAGAGAATGAAAAACTGTTTTTT
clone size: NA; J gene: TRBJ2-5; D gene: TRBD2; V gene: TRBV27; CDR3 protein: CASSFGTRGDQETQYF; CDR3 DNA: TGTGCCAGCAGTTTTGGTACCCGGGGGGACCAAGAGACCCAGTACTTC
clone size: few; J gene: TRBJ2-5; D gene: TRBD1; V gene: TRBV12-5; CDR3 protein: CASGLWTGDQETQYF; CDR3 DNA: TGTGCTAGTGGACTGTGGACAGGGGATCAAGAGACCCAGTACTTC
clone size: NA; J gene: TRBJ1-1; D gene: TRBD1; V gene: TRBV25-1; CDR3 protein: CASSGTTGSKAFF; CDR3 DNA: TGTGCCAGCAGTGGTACGACAGGGTCAAAAGCTTTCTTT
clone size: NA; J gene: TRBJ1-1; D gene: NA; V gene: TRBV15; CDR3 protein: CATSRGNSENTEAFF; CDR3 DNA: TGTGCCACCAGCAGAGGTAACAGTGAGAACACTGAAGCTTTCTTT
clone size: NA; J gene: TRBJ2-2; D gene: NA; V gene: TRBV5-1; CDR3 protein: CASSAAHTNTGELFF; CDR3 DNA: TGCGCCAGCAGCGCGGCTCACACAAACACCGGGGAGCTGTTTTTT
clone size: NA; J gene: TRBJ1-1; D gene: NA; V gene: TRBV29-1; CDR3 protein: CSVGNRRLTMNTEAFF; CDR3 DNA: TGCAGCGTTGGTAACCGACGCCTGACTATGAACACTGAAGCTTTCTTT
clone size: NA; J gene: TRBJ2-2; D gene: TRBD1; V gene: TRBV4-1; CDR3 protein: CASSQVRQGAGGELFF; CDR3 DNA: TGCGCCAGCAGCCAAGTACGACAGGGGGCGGGCGGGGAGCTGTTTTTT